This TCR beta chain was found in a study of cytomegalovirus exposure and HLA in healthy donors. Study conclusions and caveats: The investigators catalogued 164 TCR beta chains as cytomegalovirus-associated.

This CDR3 has 15 amino acids. Germline values: CDR1 SGHDN, CDR2 FVKESK. V was cut by 0 bases and J by 3 bases, with 12 bases left in between. As for this clone: Its antigen is undetermined.

With 60 Vbeta and 13 Jbeta primers, the PCR was carried out. Clones were read by immunoSEQ multiplex PCR, and TCRdb kept only the in-frame ones, dropping some. The table has 85,000 to 90,000 clones, around 89% seen once. Material: PBMCs. The rearrangement links TRBV14 to TRBJ2-7, with D unresolved. The source is a man aged 18 to 30 in good health and CMV-seronegative. This chain's CDR3 is CASSQELAPGYEQYF. The DNA for the CDR3 is TGTGCCAGCAGCCAAGAGTTGGCTCCAGGCTACGAGCAGTACTTC.